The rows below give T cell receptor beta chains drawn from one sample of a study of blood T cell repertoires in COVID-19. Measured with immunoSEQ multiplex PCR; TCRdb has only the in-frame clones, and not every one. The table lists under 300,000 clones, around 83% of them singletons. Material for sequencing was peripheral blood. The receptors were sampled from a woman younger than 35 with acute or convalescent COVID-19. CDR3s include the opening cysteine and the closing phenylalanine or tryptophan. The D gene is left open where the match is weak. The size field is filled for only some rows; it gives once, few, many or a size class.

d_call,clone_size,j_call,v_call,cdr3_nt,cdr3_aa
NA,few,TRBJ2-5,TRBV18,TGTGCCAGCTCACCAGACTGGAGCGAGACCCAGTACTTC,CASSPDWSETQYF
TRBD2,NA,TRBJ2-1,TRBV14,TGTGCCAGCAGCCGAGAGCCGGGACTAGCGGGAGTAGATGAGCAGTTCTTC,CASSREPGLAGVDEQFF
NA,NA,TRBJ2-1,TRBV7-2,TGTGCCAGCAGCCCATACAGCTCCTACAATGAGCAGTTCTTC,CASSPYSSYNEQFF
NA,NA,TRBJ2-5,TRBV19,TGTGCCAGTACTCCGAGGGGGAGGGGAGAGACCCAGTACTTC,CASTPRGRGETQYF
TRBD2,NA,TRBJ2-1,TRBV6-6,TGTGCCAGCAGCCGAAGTTGGACTAGCGGGAAAGGCTTGAATGAGCAGTTCTTC,CASSRSWTSGKGLNEQFF
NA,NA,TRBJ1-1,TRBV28,TGTGCCAGCAGGGGAGGACGGCAGAACACTGAAGCTTTCTTT,CASRGGRQNTEAFF
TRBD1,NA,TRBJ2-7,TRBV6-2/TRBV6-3,TGTGCCAGCAGTTACTGGGGGACAGGGCTCTACGAGCAGTACTTC,CASSYWGTGLYEQYF
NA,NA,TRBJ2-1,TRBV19,TGTGCCAGTAGTATGAGTCAACTAAGGCAGTTCTTC,CASSMSQLRQFF
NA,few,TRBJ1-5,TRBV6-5,TGTGCCAGCAGTTACTCCGGGGTAGGGCCCCAGCATTTT,CASSYSGVGPQHF
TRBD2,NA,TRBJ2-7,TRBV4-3,TGCGCCAGCAGCCAGGGACTAGCGGGGGCCTACGAGCAGTACTTC,CASSQGLAGAYEQYF
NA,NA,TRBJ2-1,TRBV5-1,TGCGCCAGCATGGCACTGGGAGCGAGCAATGAGCAGTTCTTC,CASMALGASNEQFF
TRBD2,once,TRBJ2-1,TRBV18,TGTGCCAGCTCACCCGGACTAGCCGTCTCGGAGCAGTTCTTC,CASSPGLAVSEQFF
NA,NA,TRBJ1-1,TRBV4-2,TGTGCCAGCAGCCAATCCTGGGAGATTAACACTGAAGCTTTCTTT,CASSQSWEINTEAFF
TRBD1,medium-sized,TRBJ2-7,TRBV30,TGTGCCTGGGGACAGGGCTACGAGCAGTACTTC,CAWGQGYEQYF
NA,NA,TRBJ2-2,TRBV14,TGTGCCAGCAGCCAACGGAACACCGGGGAGCTGTTTTTT,CASSQRNTGELFF
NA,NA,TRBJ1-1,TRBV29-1,TGCAGCGTTGAAGATAGTGGAGGGAGGAACACTGAAGCTTTCTTT,CSVEDSGGRNTEAFF
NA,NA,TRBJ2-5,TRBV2,TGTGCCAGCACCTTTACGGGGTATGTGGAGACCCAGTACTTC,CASTFTGYVETQYF
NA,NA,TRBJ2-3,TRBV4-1,TGCGCCAGCAGCCAAGAACCAGCGGCCCCGGATACGCAGTATTTT,CASSQEPAAPDTQYF
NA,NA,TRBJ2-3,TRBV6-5,TGTGCCAGCAGCAGGGTGCGAAATACGCAGTATTTT,CASSRVRNTQYF
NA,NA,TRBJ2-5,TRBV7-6,TGTGCCAGCAGCTTAGAGGCAGGGCCCCCGGAGACCCAGTACTTC,CASSLEAGPPETQYF
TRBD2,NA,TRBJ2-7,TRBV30,TGTGCCTATGCCCTAGCGGGAGGACCCTACGAGCAGTACTTC,CAYALAGGPYEQYF
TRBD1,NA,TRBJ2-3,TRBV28,TGTGCCAGCAGTGCGGGGGACAGGGGCTACACAGATACGCAGTATTTT,CASSAGDRGYTDTQYF
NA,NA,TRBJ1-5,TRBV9,TGTGCCAGCAGCGCACCATATAACAGGGCTCAAGGAGATCAGCCCCAGCATTTT,CASSAPYNRAQGDQPQHF
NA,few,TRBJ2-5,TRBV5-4,TGTGCCAGCAGCTTGGGGTCTCATCAGCAAGAGACCCAGTACTTC,CASSLGSHQQETQYF
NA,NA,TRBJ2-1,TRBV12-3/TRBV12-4,TGTGCCAGCAGGGCGGGGTCTTACAATGAGCAGTTCTTC,CASRAGSYNEQFF
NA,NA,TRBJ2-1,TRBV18,TGTGCCAGCTCACCCCTGGACACCTACAATGAGCAGTTCTTC,CASSPLDTYNEQFF
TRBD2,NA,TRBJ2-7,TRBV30,TGTGCCTGGGTCTCGGGACTAAACTACGAGCAGTACTTC,CAWVSGLNYEQYF
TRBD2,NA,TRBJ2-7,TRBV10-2,TGCGCCAGCTGGAGCGGACTAGCGGGATTCTACGAGCAGTACTTC,CASWSGLAGFYEQYF
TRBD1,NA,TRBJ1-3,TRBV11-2,TGTGCCAGCAGCACAGGACAGGTTTCCGGAAACACCATATATTTT,CASSTGQVSGNTIYF
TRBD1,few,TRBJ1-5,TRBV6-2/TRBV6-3,TGTGCCAGCAGTTACCCCCATAGGGGGCAGGGGGATCAGCCCCAGCATTTT,CASSYPHRGQGDQPQHF
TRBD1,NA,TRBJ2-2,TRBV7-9,TGTGCCAGCAGCCCTGCGAATTATCGACAGGGGTTCGGGGAGCTGTTTTTT,CASSPANYRQGFGELFF
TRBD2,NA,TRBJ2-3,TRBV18,TGTGCCAGCTCTCTGACTAGCGGAGAATGGGGAGATACGCAGTATTTT,CASSLTSGEWGDTQYF
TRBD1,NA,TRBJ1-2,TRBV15,TGTGCCACCAGCAGGGACAGGAACTATGGCTACACCTTC,CATSRDRNYGYTF
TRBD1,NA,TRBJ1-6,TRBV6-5,TGTGCCAGCAGACGAACAGGGGAAAATTCACCCCTCCACTTT,CASRRTGENSPLHF
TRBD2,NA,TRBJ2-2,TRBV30,TGTGCCTGGTCCAGCGGGGGGGCTAACACCGGGGAGCTGTTTTTT,CAWSSGGANTGELFF
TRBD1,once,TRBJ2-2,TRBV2,TGTGCCAGCAATCGGGACAGGGTTGGCACCGGGGAGCTGTTTTTT,CASNRDRVGTGELFF
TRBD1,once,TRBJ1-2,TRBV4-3,TGCGCCAGCAGCCAAGGGTTACGGCAGGGGGACTATGGCTACACCTTC,CASSQGLRQGDYGYTF
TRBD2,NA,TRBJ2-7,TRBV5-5,TGTGCCAGCAGCCAGACTAGCGGCGAGCAGTACTTC,CASSQTSGEQYF
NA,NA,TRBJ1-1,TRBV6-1,TGTGCCAGCAGTGAAATCGTTGAAGCTTTCTTT,CASSEIVEAFF
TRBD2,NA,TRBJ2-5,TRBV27,TGTGCCAGCAGTTTAGGGGGGGTCGGAGAGACCCAGTACTTC,CASSLGGVGETQYF
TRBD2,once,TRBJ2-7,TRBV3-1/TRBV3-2,TGTGCCAGCAGCCAAGATTTCGGCGGGAGTTTTGGCTACGAGCAGTACTTC,CASSQDFGGSFGYEQYF
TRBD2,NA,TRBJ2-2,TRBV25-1,TGTGCCAGCAGTAATCTAGCGGGAGTCTCCGGGGAGCTGTTTTTT,CASSNLAGVSGELFF
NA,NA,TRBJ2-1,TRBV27,TGTGCCAGCAGTGTAGGGGGGGATAGGTACAATGAGCAGTTCTTC,CASSVGGDRYNEQFF
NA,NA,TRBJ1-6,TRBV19,TGTGCCAGTAGCGCACAGGGCAGGGCTTCACCCCTCCACTTT,CASSAQGRASPLHF
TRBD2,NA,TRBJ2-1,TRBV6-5,TGTGCCAGCAGTAACTCCGGGACTAGCGGGGACAATGAGCAGTTCTTC,CASSNSGTSGDNEQFF
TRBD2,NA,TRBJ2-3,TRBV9,TGTGCCAGCAGCGTAGGAGCGGGAGAACAAACGCAGTATTTT,CASSVGAGEQTQYF
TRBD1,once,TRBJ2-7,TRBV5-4,TGTGCCAGCAGCTTGGCTGGACAGGGGGACGAGCAGTACTTC,CASSLAGQGDEQYF
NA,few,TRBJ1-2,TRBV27,TGTGCCAGCAGGTCGGGACAAGACTACACCTTC,CASRSGQDYTF
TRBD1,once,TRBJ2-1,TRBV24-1,TGTGCCACCATGGAGAGGGGGCGCAATGAGCAGTTCTTC,CATMERGRNEQFF
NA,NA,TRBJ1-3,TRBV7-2,TGTGCCAGCAGCTTAACCGGGTCCGGAAACACCATATATTTT,CASSLTGSGNTIYF
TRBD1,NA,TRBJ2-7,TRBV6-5,TGTGCCAGCAGTCCCCTGGGACAGGGGTGGTACGAGCAGTACTTC,CASSPLGQGWYEQYF
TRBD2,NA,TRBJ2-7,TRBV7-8,TGTGCCAGCAGCTTCCGGACCGGGGTAGCGGGAGCGCGGGAGCAGTACTTC,CASSFRTGVAGAREQYF
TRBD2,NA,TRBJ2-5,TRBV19,TGTGCCAGTGGGAAGGGACTAGCGGGAGGGCTTGAGACCCAGTACTTC,CASGKGLAGGLETQYF